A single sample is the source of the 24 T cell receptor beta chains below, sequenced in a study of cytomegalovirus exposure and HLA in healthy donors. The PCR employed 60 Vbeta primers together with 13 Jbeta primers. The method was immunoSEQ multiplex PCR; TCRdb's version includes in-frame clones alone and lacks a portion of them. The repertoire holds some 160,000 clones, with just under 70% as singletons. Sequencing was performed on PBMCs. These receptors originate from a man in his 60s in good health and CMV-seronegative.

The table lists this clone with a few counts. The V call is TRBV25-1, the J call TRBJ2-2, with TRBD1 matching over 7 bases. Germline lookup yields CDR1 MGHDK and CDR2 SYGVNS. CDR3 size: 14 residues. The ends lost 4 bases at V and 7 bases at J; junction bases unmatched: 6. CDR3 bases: TGTGCCAGCAGTGTTACAGGGGATGACGGGGAGCTGTTTTTT. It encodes CASSVTGDDGELFF.

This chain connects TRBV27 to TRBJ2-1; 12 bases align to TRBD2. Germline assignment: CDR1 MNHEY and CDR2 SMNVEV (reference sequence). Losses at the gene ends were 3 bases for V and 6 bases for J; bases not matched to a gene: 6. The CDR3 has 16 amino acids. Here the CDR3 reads CASSLVLAGGSNEQFF. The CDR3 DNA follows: TGTGCCAGCAGTTTGGTACTAGCGGGAGGAAGCAATGAGCAGTTCTTC.

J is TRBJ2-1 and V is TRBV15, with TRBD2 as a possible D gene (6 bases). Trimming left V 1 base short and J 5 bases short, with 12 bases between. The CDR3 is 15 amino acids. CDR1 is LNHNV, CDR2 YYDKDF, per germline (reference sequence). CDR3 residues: CATSRVGGRDNEQFF. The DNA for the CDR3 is TGTGCCACCAGCAGAGTTGGAGGGCGGGACAATGAGCAGTTCTTC.

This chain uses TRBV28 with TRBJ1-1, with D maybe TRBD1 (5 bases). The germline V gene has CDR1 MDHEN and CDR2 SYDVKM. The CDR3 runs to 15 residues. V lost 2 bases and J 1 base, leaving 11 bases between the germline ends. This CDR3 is CASSLGAQWNTEAFF. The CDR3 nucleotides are TGTGCCAGCAGTTTAGGGGCCCAGTGGAACACTGAAGCTTTCTTT.

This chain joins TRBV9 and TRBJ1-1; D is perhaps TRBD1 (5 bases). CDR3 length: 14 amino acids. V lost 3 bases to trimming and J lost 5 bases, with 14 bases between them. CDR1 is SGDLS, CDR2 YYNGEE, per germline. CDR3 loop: CASSGVGVGTEAFF. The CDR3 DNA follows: TGTGCCAGCAGCGGGGTAGGGGTCGGTACTGAAGCTTTCTTT.

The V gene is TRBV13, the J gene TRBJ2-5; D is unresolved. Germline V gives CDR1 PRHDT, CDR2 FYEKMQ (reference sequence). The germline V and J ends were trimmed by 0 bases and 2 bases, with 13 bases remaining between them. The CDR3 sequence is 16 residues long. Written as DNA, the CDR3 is TGTGCCAGCAGCTTAGGGGCTGCGGTCCTACAAGAGACCCAGTACTTC. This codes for CASSLGAAVLQETQYF.

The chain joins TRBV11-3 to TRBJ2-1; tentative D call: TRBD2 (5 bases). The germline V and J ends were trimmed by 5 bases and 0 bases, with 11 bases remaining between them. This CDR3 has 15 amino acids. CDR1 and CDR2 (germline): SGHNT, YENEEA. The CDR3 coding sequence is TGTGCCAGCAGCCCGGACTCCCGCTCCTACAATGAGCAGTTCTTC. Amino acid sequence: CASSPDSRSYNEQFF.

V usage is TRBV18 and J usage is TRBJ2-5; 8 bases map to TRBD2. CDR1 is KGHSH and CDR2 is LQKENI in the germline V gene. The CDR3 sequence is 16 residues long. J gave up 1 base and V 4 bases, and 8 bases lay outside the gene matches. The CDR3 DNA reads TGTGCCAGCTCACGGAGTTTAGCGGGATCCCAAGAGACCCAGTACTTC. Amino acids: CASSRSLAGSQETQYF.

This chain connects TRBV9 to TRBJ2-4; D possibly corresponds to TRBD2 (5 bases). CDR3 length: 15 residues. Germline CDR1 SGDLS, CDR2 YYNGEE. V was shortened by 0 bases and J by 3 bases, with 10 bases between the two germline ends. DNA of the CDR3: TGTGCCAGCAGCGTAGGTACACTAGGCAAAAACATTCAGTACTTC. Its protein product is CASSVGTLGKNIQYF.

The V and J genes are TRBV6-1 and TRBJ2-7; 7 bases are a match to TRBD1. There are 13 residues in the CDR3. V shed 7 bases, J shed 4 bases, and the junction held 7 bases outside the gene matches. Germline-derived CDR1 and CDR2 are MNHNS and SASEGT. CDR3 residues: CASTRQGMYEQYF. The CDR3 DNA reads TGTGCCAGCACCCGACAGGGTATGTACGAGCAGTACTTC.

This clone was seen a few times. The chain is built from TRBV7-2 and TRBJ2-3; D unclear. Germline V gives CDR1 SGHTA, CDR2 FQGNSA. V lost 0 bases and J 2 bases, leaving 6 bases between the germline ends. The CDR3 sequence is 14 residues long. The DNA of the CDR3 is TGTGCCAGCAGCTTAGCGCGTGACACAGATACGCAGTATTTT. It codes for CASSLARDTDTQYF.

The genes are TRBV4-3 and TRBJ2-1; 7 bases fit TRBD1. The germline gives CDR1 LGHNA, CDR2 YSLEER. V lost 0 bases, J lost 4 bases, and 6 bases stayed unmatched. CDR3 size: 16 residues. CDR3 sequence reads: CASSQEDQGDYNEQFF. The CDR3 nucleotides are TGCGCCAGCAGCCAAGAAGATCAGGGGGATTACAATGAGCAGTTCTTC.

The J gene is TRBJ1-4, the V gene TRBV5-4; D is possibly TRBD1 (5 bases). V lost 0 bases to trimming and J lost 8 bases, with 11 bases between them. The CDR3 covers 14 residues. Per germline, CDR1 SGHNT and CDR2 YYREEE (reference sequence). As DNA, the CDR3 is TGTGCCAGCAGCTTGGGGGGCGGGGAAGAAAAACTGTTTTTT. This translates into CASSLGGGEEKLFF.

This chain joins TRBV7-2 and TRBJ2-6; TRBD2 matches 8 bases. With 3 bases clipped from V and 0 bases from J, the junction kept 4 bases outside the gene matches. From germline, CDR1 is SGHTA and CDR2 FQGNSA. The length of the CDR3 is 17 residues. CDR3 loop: CASSLVAGSSGANVLTF. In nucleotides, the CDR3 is TGTGCCAGCAGCTTGGTAGCGGGGTCCTCTGGGGCCAACGTCCTGACTTTC.

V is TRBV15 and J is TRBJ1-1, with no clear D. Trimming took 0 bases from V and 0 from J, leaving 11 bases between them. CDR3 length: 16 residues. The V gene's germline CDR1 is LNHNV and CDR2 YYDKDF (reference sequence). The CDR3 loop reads CATSREAGRLNTEAFF. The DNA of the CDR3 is TGTGCCACCAGCAGAGAAGCTGGCAGGCTGAACACTGAAGCTTTCTTT.

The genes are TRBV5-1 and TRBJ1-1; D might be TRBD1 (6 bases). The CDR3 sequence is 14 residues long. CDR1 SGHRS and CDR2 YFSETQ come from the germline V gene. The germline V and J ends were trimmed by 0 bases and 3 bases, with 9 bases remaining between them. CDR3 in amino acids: CASSLGDTDTEAFF. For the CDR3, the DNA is TGCGCCAGCAGCTTGGGGGACACAGACACTGAAGCTTTCTTT. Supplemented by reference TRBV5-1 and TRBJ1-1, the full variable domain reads KAGVTQTPRYLIKTRGQQVTLSCSPISGHRSVSWYQQTPGQGLQFLFEYFSETQRNKGNFPGRFSGRQFSNSRSEMNVSTLELGDSALYLCASSLGDTDTEAFFGQGTRLTVV.

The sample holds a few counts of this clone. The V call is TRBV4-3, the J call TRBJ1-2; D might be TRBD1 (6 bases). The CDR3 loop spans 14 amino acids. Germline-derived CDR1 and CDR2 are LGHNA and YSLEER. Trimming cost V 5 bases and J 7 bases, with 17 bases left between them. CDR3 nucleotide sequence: TGCGCCAGCAGCTCGGGACATGGGGTTTCTGGCTACACCTTC. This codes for CASSSGHGVSGYTF.

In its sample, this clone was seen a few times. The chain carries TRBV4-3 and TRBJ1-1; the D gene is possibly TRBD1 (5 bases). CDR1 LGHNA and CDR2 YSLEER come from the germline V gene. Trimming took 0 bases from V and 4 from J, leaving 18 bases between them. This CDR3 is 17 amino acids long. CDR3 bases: TGCGCCAGCAGCCAAGATCGGATAGGACACCCAGCCACTGAAGCTTTCTTT. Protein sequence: CASSQDRIGHPATEAFF.

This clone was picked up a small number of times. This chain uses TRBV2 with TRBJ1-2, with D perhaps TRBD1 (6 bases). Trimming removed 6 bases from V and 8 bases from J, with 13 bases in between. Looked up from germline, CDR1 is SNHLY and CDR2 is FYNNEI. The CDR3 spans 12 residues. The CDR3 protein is CASSVHREGYTF. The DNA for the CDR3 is TGTGCCAGCAGCGTACACAGGGAAGGCTACACCTTC.

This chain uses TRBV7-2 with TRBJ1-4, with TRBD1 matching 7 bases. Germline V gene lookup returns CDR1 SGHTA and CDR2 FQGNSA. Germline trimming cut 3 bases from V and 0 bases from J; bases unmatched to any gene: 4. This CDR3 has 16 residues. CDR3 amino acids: CASSFEGTATNEKLFF. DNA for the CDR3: TGTGCCAGCAGCTTCGAGGGGACAGCAACTAATGAAAAACTGTTTTTT.

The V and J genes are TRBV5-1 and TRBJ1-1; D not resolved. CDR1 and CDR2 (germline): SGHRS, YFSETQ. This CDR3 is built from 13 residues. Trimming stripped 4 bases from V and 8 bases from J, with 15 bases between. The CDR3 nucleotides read TGCGCCAGCAGCCTTGACATGCCCTACGAAGCTTTCTTT. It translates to CASSLDMPYEAFF.

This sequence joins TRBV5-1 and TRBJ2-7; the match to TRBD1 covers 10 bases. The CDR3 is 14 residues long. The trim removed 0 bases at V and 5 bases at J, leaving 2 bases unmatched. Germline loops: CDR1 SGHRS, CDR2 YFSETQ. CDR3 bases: TGCGCCAGCAGCTTGGGGGGGACAGGGGACGAGCAGTACTTC. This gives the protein CASSLGGTGDEQYF.

The CDR3 reads CASSAGQATEAFF. The CDR3 DNA follows: TGCGCCAGCAGTGCCGGACAGGCTACTGAAGCTTTCTTT. The chain links TRBV10-1 to TRBJ1-1, with TRBD1 identical over 7 bases. CDR1 and CDR2 (germline): WNHNN, SYGVQD (reference sequence). The CDR3 is 13 amino acids. V lost 4 bases to trimming and J lost 5 bases; unmatched junction nucleotides: 4.

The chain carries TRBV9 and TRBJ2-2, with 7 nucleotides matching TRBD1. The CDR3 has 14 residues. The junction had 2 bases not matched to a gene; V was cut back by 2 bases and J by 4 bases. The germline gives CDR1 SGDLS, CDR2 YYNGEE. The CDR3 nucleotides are TGTGCCAGCAGCGTTCGGGACAGCACCGGGGAGCTGTTTTTT. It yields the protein CASSVRDSTGELFF.